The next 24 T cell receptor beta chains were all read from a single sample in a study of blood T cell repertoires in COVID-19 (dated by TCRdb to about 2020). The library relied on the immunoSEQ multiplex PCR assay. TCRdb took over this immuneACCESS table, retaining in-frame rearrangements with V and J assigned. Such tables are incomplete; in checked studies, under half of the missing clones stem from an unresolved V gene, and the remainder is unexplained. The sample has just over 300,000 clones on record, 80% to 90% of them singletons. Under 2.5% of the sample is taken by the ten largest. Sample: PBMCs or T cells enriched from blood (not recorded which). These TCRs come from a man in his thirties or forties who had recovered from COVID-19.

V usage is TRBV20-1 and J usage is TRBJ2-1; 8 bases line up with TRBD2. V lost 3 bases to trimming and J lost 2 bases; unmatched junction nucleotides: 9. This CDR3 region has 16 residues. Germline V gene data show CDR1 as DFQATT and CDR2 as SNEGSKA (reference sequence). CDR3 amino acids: CSASDPLAGTYNEQFF. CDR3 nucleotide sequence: TGCAGTGCTAGTGACCCTTTAGCGGGGACCTACAATGAGCAGTTCTTC.

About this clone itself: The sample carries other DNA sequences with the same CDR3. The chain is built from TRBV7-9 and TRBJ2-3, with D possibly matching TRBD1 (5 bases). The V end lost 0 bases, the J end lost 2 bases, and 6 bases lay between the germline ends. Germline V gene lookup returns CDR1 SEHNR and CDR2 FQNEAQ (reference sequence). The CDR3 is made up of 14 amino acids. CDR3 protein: CASSLAGVTDTQYF. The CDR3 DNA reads TGTGCCAGCAGCTTAGCAGGGGTCACAGATACGCAGTATTTT.

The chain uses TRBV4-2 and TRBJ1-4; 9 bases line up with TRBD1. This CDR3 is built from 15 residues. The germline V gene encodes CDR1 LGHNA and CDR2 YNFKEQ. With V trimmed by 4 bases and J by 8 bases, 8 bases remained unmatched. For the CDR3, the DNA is TGTGCCAGCAGCCTTATCCGACAGGGGGAAGAAAAACTGTTTTTT. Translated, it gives CASSLIRQGEEKLFF.

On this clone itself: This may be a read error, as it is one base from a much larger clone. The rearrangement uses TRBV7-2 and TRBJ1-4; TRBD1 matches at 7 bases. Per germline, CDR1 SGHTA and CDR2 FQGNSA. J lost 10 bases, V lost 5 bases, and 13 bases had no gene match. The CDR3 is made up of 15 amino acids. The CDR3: CASSEPGTATRKLFF. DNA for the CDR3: TGTGCCAGCAGCGAACCCGGGACAGCCACCAGAAAACTGTTTTTT.

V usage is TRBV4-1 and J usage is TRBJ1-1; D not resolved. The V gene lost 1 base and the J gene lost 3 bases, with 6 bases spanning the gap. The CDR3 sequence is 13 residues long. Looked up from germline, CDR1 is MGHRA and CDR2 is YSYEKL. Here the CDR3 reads CASSQVQYTEAFF. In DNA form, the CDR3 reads TGCGCCAGCAGCCAAGTTCAGTACACTGAAGCTTTCTTT.

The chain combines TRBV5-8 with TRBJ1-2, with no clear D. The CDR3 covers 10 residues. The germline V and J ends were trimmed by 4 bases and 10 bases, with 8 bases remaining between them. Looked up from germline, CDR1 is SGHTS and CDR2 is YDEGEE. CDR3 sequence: CASSPGNYTF. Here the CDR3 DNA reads TGTGCCAGCAGCCCGGGGAACTACACCTTC.

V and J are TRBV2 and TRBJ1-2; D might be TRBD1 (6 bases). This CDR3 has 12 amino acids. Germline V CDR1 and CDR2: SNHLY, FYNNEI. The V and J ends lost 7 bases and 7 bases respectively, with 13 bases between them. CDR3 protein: CASIGGAVGYTF. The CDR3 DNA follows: TGTGCCAGCATTGGGGGGGCCGTTGGCTACACCTTC.

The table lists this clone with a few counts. The DNA for the CDR3 is TGTGCCAGCAGTTACTCGGAGGGGGCTATTCGGGCTGGTTCACCCCTCCACTTT. Protein product: CASSYSEGAIRAGSPLHF. V and J are TRBV6-2 or TRBV6-3 and TRBJ1-6; 7 positions match TRBD1. V shed 0 bases, J shed 9 bases, and the junction held 14 bases outside the gene matches. The CDR3 totals 18 residues. Per germline, CDR1 MNHEY and CDR2 SVGEGT.

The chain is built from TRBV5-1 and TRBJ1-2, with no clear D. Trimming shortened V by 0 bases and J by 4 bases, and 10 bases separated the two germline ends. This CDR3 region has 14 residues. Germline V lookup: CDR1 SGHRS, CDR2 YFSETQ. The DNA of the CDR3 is TGCGCCAGCAGCTTGGAGCAGACAACCTATGGCTACACCTTC. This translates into CASSLEQTTYGYTF.

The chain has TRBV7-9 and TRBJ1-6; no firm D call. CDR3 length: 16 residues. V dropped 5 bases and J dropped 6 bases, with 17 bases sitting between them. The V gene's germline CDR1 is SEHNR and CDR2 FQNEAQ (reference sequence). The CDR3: CASSLWEGIGNSPLHF. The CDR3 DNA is TGTGCCAGCAGCCTGTGGGAGGGTATCGGTAATTCACCCCTCCACTTT.

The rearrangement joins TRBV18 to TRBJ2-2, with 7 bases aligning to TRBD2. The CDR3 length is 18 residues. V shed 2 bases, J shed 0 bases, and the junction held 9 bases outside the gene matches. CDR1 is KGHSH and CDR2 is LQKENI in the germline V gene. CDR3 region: CASSPSNPLASNTGELFF. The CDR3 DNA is TGTGCCAGCTCACCATCAAACCCACTAGCGTCGAACACCGGGGAGCTGTTTTTT.

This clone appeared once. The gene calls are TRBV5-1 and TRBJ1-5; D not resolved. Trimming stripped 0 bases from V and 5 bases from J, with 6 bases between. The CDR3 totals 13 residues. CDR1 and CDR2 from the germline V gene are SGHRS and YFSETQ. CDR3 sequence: CASSLVPDQPQHF. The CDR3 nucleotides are TGCGCCAGCAGCTTGGTCCCGGATCAGCCCCAGCATTTT.

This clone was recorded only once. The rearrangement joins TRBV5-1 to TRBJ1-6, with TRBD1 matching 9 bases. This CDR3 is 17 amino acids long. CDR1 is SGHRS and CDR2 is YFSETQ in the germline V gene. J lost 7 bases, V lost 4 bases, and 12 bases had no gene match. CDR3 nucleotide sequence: TGCGCCAGCAGCCGCGTACCTCCGGGACAGGGAAATTCACCCCTCCACTTT. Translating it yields CASSRVPPGQGNSPLHF. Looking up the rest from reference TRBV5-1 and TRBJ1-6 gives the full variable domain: KAGVTQTPRYLIKTRGQQVTLSCSPISGHRSVSWYQQTPGQGLQFLFEYFSETQRNKGNFPGRFSGRQFSNSRSEMNVSTLELGDSALYLCASSRVPPGQGNSPLHFGNGTRLTVT.

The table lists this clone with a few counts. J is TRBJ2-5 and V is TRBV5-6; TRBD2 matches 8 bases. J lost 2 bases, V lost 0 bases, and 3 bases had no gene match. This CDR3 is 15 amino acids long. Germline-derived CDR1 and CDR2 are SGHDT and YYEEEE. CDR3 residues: CASSLGGGPQETQYF. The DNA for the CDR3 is TGTGCCAGCAGCTTGGGCGGGGGGCCTCAAGAGACCCAGTACTTC. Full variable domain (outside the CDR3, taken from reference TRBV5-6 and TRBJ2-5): DAGVTQSPTHLIKTRGQQVTLRCSPKSGHDTVSWYQQALGQGPQFIFQYYEEEERQRGNFPDRFSGHQFPNYSSELNVNALLLGDSALYLCASSLGGGPQETQYFGPGTRLLVL.

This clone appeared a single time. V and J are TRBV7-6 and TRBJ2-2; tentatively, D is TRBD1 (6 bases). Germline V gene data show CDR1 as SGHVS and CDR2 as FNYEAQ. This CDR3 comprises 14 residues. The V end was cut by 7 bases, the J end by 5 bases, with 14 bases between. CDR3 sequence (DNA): TGTGCCAGCACCCCCCTAGACAGGACCGGGGAGCTGTTTTTT. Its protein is CASTPLDRTGELFF.

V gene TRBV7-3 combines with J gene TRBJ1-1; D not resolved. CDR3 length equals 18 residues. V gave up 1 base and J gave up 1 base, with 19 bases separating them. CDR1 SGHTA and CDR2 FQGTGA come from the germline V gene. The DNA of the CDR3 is TGTGCCAGCAGCTTAATTGCGAGAGGGATATTAGGGAACACTGAAGCTTTCTTT. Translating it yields CASSLIARGILGNTEAFF.

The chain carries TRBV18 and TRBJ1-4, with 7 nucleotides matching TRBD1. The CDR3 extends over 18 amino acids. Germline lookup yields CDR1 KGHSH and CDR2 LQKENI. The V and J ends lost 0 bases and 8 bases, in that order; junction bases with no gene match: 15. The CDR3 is CASSPPVRTGSRDEKLFF. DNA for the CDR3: TGTGCCAGCTCACCACCGGTCAGGACAGGATCCCGCGACGAAAAACTGTTTTTT.

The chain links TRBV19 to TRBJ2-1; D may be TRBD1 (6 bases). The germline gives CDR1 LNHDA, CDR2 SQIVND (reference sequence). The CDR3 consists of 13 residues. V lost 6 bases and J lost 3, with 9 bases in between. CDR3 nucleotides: TGTGCCAGTAGCACAGGGAACTACAATGAGCAGTTCTTC. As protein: CASSTGNYNEQFF.

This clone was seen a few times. CDR3 protein: CASSEPTLQGWGYEQYF. The CDR3 DNA sequence: TGCGCCAGCAGTGAGCCGACCCTACAGGGCTGGGGCTACGAGCAGTACTTC. The rearrangement links TRBV10-2 to TRBJ2-7; tentatively, D is TRBD1 (6 bases). The CDR3 loop spans 17 amino acids. Germline-derived CDR1 and CDR2 are WSHSY and SAAADI. V was pared by 2 bases and J by 3 bases, with 20 bases between.

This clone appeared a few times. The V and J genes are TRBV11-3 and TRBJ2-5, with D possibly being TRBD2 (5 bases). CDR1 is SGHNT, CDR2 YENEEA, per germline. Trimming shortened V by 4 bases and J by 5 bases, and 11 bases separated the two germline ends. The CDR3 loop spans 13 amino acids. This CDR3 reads CASSYRGWETQYF. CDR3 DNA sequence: TGTGCCAGCAGCTACCGAGGGTGGGAGACCCAGTACTTC.

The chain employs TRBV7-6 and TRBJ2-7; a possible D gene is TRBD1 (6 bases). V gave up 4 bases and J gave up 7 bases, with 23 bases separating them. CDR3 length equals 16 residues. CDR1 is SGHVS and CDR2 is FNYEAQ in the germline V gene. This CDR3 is CASSSGVQGTSIEQYF. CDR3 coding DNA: TGTGCCAGCAGCTCCGGTGTCCAGGGGACCTCTATAGAGCAGTACTTC.

The chain's CDR3 is CASQGQLEQYF. In DNA form, the CDR3 reads TGTGCCAGCCAGGGGCAGCTCGAGCAGTACTTC. The chain employs TRBV6-5 and TRBJ2-7; D is perhaps TRBD1 (6 bases). The CDR3 is 11 amino acids. The germline V and J ends were trimmed by 8 bases and 6 bases, with 11 bases remaining between them. In germline, CDR1 is MNHEY, CDR2 SVGAGI.

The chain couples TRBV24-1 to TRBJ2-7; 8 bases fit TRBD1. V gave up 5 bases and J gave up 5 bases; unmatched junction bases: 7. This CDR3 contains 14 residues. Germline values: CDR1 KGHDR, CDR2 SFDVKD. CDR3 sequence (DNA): TGTGCCACCAGTGCCCAGGGGGCGCTTCACGAGCAGTACTTC. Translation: CATSAQGALHEQYF.

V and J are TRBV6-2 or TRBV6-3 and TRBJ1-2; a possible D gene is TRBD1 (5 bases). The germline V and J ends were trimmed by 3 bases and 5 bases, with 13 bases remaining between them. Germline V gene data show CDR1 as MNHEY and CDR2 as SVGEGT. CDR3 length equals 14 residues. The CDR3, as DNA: TGTGCCAGCAGTTATACTGTCGGGACTTATGGCTACACCTTC. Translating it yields CASSYTVGTYGYTF.